The sample holds a few counts of the clone carrying this T cell receptor beta chain. The antigen remains unidentified. This entry is derived from a study of identical twins. Via MiXCR, TCRdb re-called the 5' RACE reads, giving one row per CDR3 protein. The sample contains about 470,000 distinct CDR3 sequences, about 24% of which appear only once. In germline, CDR1 is SEHNR, CDR2 FQNEAQ (reference sequence). V lost 4 bases and J 6 bases, leaving 13 bases between the germline ends. The CDR3 consists of 14 residues. Findings of the study overall: Out-of-frame TCR alpha sharing observed in monozygotic twins exceeded model estimates.

These data also featured in a second study, about T cells expressing NK-cell markers.

The sequenced material came from CD4+ T cells sorted from blood. V gene TRBV7-9 combines with J gene TRBJ2-1; perhaps TRBD1 as D (6 bases). This TCR derives from a woman between 18 and 29 years old in good health. CDR3 residues: CASSSPGDTNEQFF. In DNA, the CDR3 is TGTGCCAGCAGCTCACCAGGGGACACCAATGAGCAGTTCTTC.